The 17 T cell receptor beta chains listed next were all sequenced from one sample in a study of T-cell reconstitution after alpha-beta-depleted transplantation in children. As it was prepared, the TCRbeta library received unique molecular identifiers. One entry per CDR3 protein results from TCRdb running MiXCR on the PCR reads. Found here are approximately 83,000 distinct CDR3 sequences, about 12% of them singletons; the top ten hold over 11%. This specimen was PBMCs from the stem cell graft donor, taken from the stem cell graft. The receptors derive from a human donor who donated a stem cell graft to a child with inherited bone marrow failure.

There are many counts of this clonotype. The J gene is TRBJ2-3, the V gene TRBV5-6; D possibly corresponds to TRBD2 (6 bases). Germline CDR1 SGHDT, CDR2 YYEEEE. V gave up 4 bases and J gave up 5 bases, with 11 bases separating them. This CDR3 is built from 13 residues. Here the CDR3 reads CASSPEAGDTQYF. Here the CDR3 DNA reads TGTGCCAGCAGCCCGGAAGCGGGAGATACGCAGTATTTT.

This clonotype was observed a few times. V gene TRBV10-3 combines with J gene TRBJ1-2, with D uncertain. The CDR3 runs to 13 residues. Germline V gene data show CDR1 as ENHRY and CDR2 as SYGVKD. V dropped 4 bases and J dropped 3 bases, with 9 bases sitting between them. Here the CDR3 reads CAISGGNYYGYTF. The CDR3 nucleotides read TGTGCCATCAGTGGAGGGAACTACTATGGCTACACCTTC.

In its sample, this clonotype was seen many times. V usage is TRBV21-1 and J usage is TRBJ2-7. TRBV21-1 is a pseudogene locus. The CDR3 runs to 12 residues. The CDR3 reads CASRLRPYEQYF. The CDR3 coding sequence is TGTGCCAGCCGTTTGAGACCCTACGAGCAGTACTTC.

There are many counts of this clonotype. The chain uses TRBV5-1 and TRBJ2-5; possibly TRBD2 for D (5 bases). Per germline, CDR1 SGHRS and CDR2 YFSETQ. This CDR3 contains 15 residues. Trimming shortened V by 4 bases and J by 2 bases, and 15 bases separated the two germline ends. This chain's CDR3 is CASSPIGAVQETQYF. CDR3 sequence (DNA): TGCGCCAGCAGCCCGATTGGAGCGGTACAAGAGACCCAGTACTTC.

This clonotype turned up a few times. The V gene is TRBV6-4, the J gene TRBJ2-1; D is perhaps TRBD2 (6 bases). The CDR3 is 14 amino acids. Germline V gene sequence: CDR1 MRHNA, CDR2 SNTAGT. V was shortened by 6 bases and J by 3 bases, with 12 bases between the two germline ends. CDR3 nucleotide sequence: TGTGCCAGCAGCAAGGAGGGCCTCTACAATGAGCAGTTCTTC. Translated, it gives CASSKEGLYNEQFF.

The chain uses TRBV5-6 and TRBJ1-6; D is unclear. CDR1 and CDR2 (germline): SGHDT, YYEEEE. V shed 0 bases and J shed 7 bases, with 8 bases lying between them. The CDR3 is 14 amino acids. CDR3 in amino acids: CASSLGAANSPLHF. The CDR3 DNA sequence: TGTGCCAGCAGCTTGGGGGCAGCCAATTCACCCCTCCACTTT. The variable domain in full, with the rest retrieved from reference TRBV5-6 and TRBJ1-6, is DAGVTQSPTHLIKTRGQQVTLRCSPKSGHDTVSWYQQALGQGPQFIFQYYEEEERQRGNFPDRFSGHQFPNYSSELNVNALLLGDSALYLCASSLGAANSPLHFGNGTRLTVT.

This clonotype was seen many times. J is TRBJ2-7 and V is TRBV4-3, with TRBD2 matching 10 bases. The CDR3 sequence is 16 residues long. Per the germline V gene, CDR1 is LGHNA and CDR2 is YSLEER. J lost 0 bases, V lost 3 bases, and 5 bases had no gene match. DNA of the CDR3: TGCGCCAGCAGCCAGGGACTAGCGACGAGCTCCTACGAGCAGTACTTC. Its translation is CASSQGLATSSYEQYF.

The V and J genes are TRBV24-1 and TRBJ2-3; no firm D call. This CDR3 has 13 residues. Deletions cut 5 bases from V and 0 bases from J, with 5 bases between. Germline-derived CDR1 and CDR2 are KGHDR and SFDVKD. CDR3 bases: TGTGCCACCAGTGCCAGGAGCACAGATACGCAGTATTTT. Encoded protein: CATSARSTDTQYF.

Ten or more counts support this clonotype. This sequence joins TRBV7-9 and TRBJ2-1; 8 positions agree with TRBD2. The CDR3 spans 14 residues. V lost 2 bases to trimming and J lost 8 bases; unmatched junction nucleotides: 5. Per the germline V gene, CDR1 is SEHNR and CDR2 is FQNEAQ (reference sequence). CDR3 in amino acids: CASSLPGGPYEQFF. CDR3 DNA sequence: TGTGCCAGCAGCTTACCGGGGGGGCCGTATGAGCAGTTCTTC.

This clonotype was picked up many times. The gene calls are TRBV9 and TRBJ2-1; 7 bases are shared with TRBD2. Germline CDR1 is SGDLS and CDR2 is YYNGEE. Trimming took 0 bases from V and 0 from J; bases not matched to a gene: 9. The CDR3 is 18 amino acids. The CDR3 loop reads CASSVALGAGSSYNEQFF. DNA of the CDR3: TGTGCCAGCAGCGTAGCTTTGGGAGCGGGGAGCTCCTACAATGAGCAGTTCTTC.

This clonotype was detected many times. The rearrangement uses TRBV20-1 and TRBJ1-2; TRBD1 matches at 10 bases. The CDR3 has 12 residues. In germline, CDR1 is DFQATT, CDR2 SNEGSKA (reference sequence). J was trimmed by 6 bases and V by 5 bases; bases with no gene match: 3. As DNA, the CDR3 is TGCAGTGCTGGACAGGGGGATGATGGCTACACCTTC. Its translation is CSAGQGDDGYTF.

Many counts were recorded for this clonotype. V is TRBV12-3 or TRBV12-4 and J is TRBJ1-2; weak D call: TRBD1 (6 bases). This CDR3 region has 16 residues. The ends were cut back, 0 bases at V and 3 bases at J, with 14 bases in the middle. This CDR3 is CASSLAPPGADYGYTF. The CDR3 nucleotides read TGTGCCAGCAGTTTAGCCCCTCCAGGGGCTGACTATGGCTACACCTTC.

This clonotype has only a few counts. The chain joins TRBV5-1 to TRBJ2-2, with D tentatively TRBD1 (5 bases). V dropped 3 bases and J dropped 5 bases, with 11 bases sitting between them. This CDR3 is 14 amino acids long. Germline-derived CDR1 and CDR2 are SGHRS and YFSETQ. In nucleotides, the CDR3 is TGCGCCAGCAGCTCCACAGGAGAAACCGGGGAGCTGTTTTTT. It specifies CASSSTGETGELFF.

The chain couples TRBV19 to TRBJ1-1; D perhaps matches TRBD1 (6 bases). V was cut by 5 bases and J by 5 bases, with 12 bases left in between. Germline-derived CDR1 and CDR2 are LNHDA and SQIVND (reference sequence). This CDR3 is 13 amino acids long. DNA of the CDR3: TGTGCCAGTAGTGCGGACAGAGGGACTGAAGCTTTCTTT. Residues: CASSADRGTEAFF.

This clonotype turned up a few times. The chain couples TRBV5-1 to TRBJ1-1; D gene unclear. Germline CDR1 and CDR2: SGHRS and YFSETQ. This CDR3 has 14 amino acids. Trimming took off 4 bases at V and 1 base at J, with 11 bases between the two ends. CDR3 in DNA: TGCGCCAGCAGCAAAGACCCCGGGAACACTGAAGCTTTCTTT. Translated: CASSKDPGNTEAFF.

There are many counts of this clonotype. V is TRBV28 and J is TRBJ1-5; tentatively, D is TRBD1 (5 bases). The CDR3 is 15 residues long. The ends were cut back, 2 bases at V and 4 bases at J, with 12 bases in the middle. Germline loops: CDR1 MDHEN, CDR2 SYDVKM. CDR3 DNA: TGTGCCAGCAGTTTAGGGGGGAATCGGAATCAGCCCCAGCATTTT. It is translated as CASSLGGNRNQPQHF.

This clonotype was counted many times. The genes are TRBV9 and TRBJ1-1; D remains ambiguous. The V end lost 0 bases, the J end lost 4 bases, and 10 bases lay between the germline ends. CDR3 length: 14 residues. Germline V gene lookup returns CDR1 SGDLS and CDR2 YYNGEE. CDR3 loop: CASSVEPGGTEAFF. CDR3 sequence (DNA): TGTGCCAGCAGCGTAGAACCGGGAGGCACTGAAGCTTTCTTT.